This TCR beta chain was retrieved from a study of tissue T cells after allogeneic stem cell transplantation (dated by TCRdb to 2022 to 2024). Turning to the overall study: When multiple samples of a tissue were available, H&E sections were reviewed by a pathologist, and samples with histologically apparent lymphocytes were prioritized for sequencing. The human arm was a prospective observational study without blinding or randomization. The study profiled TCR beta repertoires in many tissues obtained from research autopsies of patients with and without GVHD, and also in mouse models of GVHD. What the research found in general, with its limitations: A small and clinically heterogeneous patient cohort was studied, and sampling depth was acknowledged as a limitation. The study did not determine which tissue TCRs were alloreactive or antigen-specific, and some clones might have been persisting host cells. In both patients and mice, only a limited portion of the TCR repertoire detected in tissues was captured by blood and spleen T cells. Within patients, how anatomically similar the tissues were was a key factor in shaping TCR repertoire composition, regardless of disease or transplant status. Only a few T cell clones appeared in more than one patient, yet motif-based clustering showed tissue-specific repertoire signatures that were shared between patients. For the non-GVHD comparator patients, no blood samples were available.

In regard to this clone: This receptor's antigen is unknown. No clone much larger than this one lies a single base away; base qualities are absent.

Deletion took 0 bases off V and 11 bases off J, with a span of 20 bases between the germline ends. The CDR1 and CDR2 encoded by the germline V gene are MGHRA and YSYEKL. The CDR3 has 17 amino acids, counting the end cysteine and phenylalanine. Only the CDR3 region is kept as DNA, spanning 51 bases read in frame from base 1. The method behind the library was the immunoSEQ multiplex PCR assay. Adaptive Biotechnologies performed the TCRbeta CDR3 sequencing at survey depth and reported CDR3 sequences, V/J genes, productive frequency and template counts. Amplification of TCR beta CDR3 regions started from genomic DNA instead of RNA. The study's own analysis went as follows. Pairwise repertoire overlap between tissues was quantified with Jensen-Shannon divergence, where 1 means complete divergence and 0 identical. Tissues were clustered by single-linkage agglomerative hierarchical clustering of pairwise JSD values and displayed as dendrograms. All patient samples were analyzed with GLIPH2 using simulation_depth 1000, kmer_min_depth 3 and cdr3_length_cutoff 8, and only groups containing more than two unique CDR3s were kept. A standardized tissue-overlap score was generated by extrapolating Jaccard GLIPH-group overlap across patients to a standard repertoire size of 1000 clones. Linear mixed-effect models, with tissue included as a fixed effect and individual included as a random effect, were used to assess associations of diversity with clinical or experimental variables. The table was pulled from immuneACCESS by TCRdb, which kept in-frame rearrangements only. Such tables lose some clones; where checked, under half of the loss comes from unresolved V genes, and the rest has no known cause. V and J calls plus clone size are reproduced from that table; the DNA served to infer D and trimming. The sample records about 6,300 clones, roughly 70% of which are singletons. In total, the top ten clones hold around 25% of the sample.

The time point label of this sample denotes: human tissue collected at research (rapid) autopsy. Three non-HCT comparator patients who had other cancers, at least five GI tract samples, and no known GI disease at death were chosen retrospectively. Autopsy tissues included GI sites from esophagus to rectum, liver, skin and lymphoid organs including spleen, after a median post-mortem interval of roughly 9.8 hours. Each autopsy specimen was bisected, with one portion flash-frozen in liquid nitrogen and the remainder formalin-fixed, and the outer muscle layers of GI specimens were removed. To extract genomic DNA from frozen tissues, either the Mag-Bind Blood & Tissue DNA HDQ 96 Kit on a Chemagic 360 or the DNeasy Blood & Tissue Kit was used. Because of concern about red blood cell contamination, extracted DNA underwent additional purification with the Genomic DNA Clean & Concentrator-25 kit.

The chain uses TRBV4-1 and TRBJ1-6; matching of 5 bases hints at TRBD1 as the D gene. This receptor was obtained from a woman between 18 and 50 years old with breast cancer. Specimen: tissue from the stomach, collected at autopsy. Read as DNA, the sequence is TGCGCCAGCAGCCAAGACCGACCCGGGACGGGCGGTGCACCCCTCCACTTT. This gives the protein CASSQDRPGTGGAPLHF.